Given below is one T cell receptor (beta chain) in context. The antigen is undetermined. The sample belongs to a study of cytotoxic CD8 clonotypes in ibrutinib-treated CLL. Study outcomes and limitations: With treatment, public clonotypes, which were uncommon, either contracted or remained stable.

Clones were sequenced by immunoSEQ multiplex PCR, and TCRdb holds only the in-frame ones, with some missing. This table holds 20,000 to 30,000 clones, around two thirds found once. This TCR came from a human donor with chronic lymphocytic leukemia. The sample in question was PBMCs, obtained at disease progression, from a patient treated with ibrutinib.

The CDR3 spells CASSSSGGGTEAFF. DNA of the CDR3: TGTGCCAGCAGCTCCTCAGGGGGAGGTACTGAAGCTTTCTTT. The genes are TRBV5-4 and TRBJ1-1, with TRBD1 matching over 7 bases. This CDR3 has 14 residues. With V trimmed by 3 bases and J by 5 bases, 7 bases remained unmatched. Germline CDR1 and CDR2: SGHNT and YYREEE (reference sequence).